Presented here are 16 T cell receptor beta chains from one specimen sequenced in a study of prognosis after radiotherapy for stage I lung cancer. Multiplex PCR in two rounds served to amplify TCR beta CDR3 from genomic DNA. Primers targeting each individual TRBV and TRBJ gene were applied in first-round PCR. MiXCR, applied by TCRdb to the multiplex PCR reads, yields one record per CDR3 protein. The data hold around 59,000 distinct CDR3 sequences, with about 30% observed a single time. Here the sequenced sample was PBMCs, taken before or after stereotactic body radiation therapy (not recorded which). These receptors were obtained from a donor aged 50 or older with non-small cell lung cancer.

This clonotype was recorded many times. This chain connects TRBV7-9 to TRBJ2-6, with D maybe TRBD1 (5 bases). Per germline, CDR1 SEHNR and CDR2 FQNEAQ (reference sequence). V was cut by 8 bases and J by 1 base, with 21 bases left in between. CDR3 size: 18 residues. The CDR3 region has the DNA TGTGCCAGCGGATATTTTAGAAATAGGGGTTCTGGGGCCAACGTCCTGACTTTC. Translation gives CASGYFRNRGSGANVLTF.

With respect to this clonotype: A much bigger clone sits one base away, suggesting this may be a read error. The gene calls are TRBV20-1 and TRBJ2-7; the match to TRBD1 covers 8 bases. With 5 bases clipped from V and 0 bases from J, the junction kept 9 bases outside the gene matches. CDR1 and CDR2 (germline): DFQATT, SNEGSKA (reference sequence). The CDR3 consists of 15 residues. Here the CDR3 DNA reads TGCAGTGCTCACAGGGGGGATCTAAGCTCCTACGAGCAGTACTTC. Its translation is CSAHRGDLSSYEQYF.

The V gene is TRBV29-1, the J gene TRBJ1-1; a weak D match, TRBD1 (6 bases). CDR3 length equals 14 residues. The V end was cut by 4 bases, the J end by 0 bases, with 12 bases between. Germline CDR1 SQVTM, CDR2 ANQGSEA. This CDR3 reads CSVGGDRMNTEAFF. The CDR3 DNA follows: TGCAGCGTTGGAGGTGACAGGATGAACACTGAAGCTTTCTTT.

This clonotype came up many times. CDR3 protein: CASSPDRGRSEKLFF. In DNA, the CDR3 is TGTGCCAGTAGCCCCGACAGGGGACGGAGTGAAAAACTGTTTTTT. The gene calls are TRBV19 and TRBJ1-4, with TRBD1 matching 8 bases. The ends lost 6 bases at V and 7 bases at J; junction bases unmatched: 10. Germline values: CDR1 LNHDA, CDR2 SQIVND (reference sequence). This CDR3 is built from 15 residues.

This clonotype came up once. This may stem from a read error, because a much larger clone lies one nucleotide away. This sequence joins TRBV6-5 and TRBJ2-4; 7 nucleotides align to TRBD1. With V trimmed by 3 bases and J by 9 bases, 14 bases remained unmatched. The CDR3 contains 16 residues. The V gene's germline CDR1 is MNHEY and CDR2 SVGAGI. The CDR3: CASSYPGQVPLSIQYF. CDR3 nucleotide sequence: TGTGCCAGCAGTTATCCAGGACAGGTGCCATTAAGCATTCAGTACTTC.

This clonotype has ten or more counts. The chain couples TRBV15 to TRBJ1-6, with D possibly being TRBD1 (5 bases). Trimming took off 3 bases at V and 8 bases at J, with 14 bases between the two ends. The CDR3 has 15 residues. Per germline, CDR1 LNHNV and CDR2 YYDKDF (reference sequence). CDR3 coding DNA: TGTGCCACCAGCAGGGCCCAGGGAGTGGATTCACCCCTCCACTTT. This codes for CATSRAQGVDSPLHF. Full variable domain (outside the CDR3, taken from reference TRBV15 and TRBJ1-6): DAMVIQNPRYQVTQFGKPVTLSCSQTLNHNVMYWYQQKSSQAPKLLFHYYDKDFNNEADTPDNFQSRRPNTSFCFLDIRSPGLGDTAMYLCATSRAQGVDSPLHFGNGTRLTVT.

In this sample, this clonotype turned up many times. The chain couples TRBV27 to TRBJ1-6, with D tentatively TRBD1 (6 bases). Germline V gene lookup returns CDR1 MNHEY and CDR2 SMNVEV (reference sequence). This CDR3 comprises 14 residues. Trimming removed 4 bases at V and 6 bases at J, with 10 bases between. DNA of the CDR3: TGTGCCAGCAGTTCAAACAGGGTTAATTCACCCCTCCACTTT. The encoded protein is CASSSNRVNSPLHF.

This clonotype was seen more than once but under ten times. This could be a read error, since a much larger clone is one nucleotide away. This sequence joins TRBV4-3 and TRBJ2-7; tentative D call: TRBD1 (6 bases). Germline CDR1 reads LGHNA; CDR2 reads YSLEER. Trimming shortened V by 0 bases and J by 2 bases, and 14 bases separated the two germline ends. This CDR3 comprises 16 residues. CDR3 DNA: TGCGCCAGCAGCCAAGAAAGTGGTCAGGGGCCCTACGAGCAGTACTTC. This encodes CASSQESGQGPYEQYF.

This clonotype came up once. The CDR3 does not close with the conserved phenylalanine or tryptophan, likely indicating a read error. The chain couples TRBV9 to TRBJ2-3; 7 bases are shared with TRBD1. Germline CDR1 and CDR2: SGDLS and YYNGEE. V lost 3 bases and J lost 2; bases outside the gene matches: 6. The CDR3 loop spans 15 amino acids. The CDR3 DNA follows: TGTGCCAGCAGCGCCACAGGGGACATCACAGATACGCAGTATCTT. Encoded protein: CASSATGDITDTQYL.

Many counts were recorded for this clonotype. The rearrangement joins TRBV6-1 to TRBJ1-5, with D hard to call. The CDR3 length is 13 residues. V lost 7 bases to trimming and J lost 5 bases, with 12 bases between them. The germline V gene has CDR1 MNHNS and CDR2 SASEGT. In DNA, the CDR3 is TGTGCCAGCACCTTAGCGGGCGATCAGCCCCAGCATTTT. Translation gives CASTLAGDQPQHF.

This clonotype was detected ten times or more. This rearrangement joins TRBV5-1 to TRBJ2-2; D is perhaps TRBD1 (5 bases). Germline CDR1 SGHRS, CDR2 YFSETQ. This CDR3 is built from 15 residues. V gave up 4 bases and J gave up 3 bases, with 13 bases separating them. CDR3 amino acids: CASSPQGLYTGELFF. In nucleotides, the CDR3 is TGCGCCAGCAGCCCCCAGGGATTGTACACCGGGGAGCTGTTTTTT.

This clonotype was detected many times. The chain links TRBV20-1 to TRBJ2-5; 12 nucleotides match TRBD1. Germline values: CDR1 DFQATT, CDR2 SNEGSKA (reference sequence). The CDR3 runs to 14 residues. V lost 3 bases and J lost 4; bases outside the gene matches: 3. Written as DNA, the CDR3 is TGCAGTGCTAGCGGGACAGGGGGCCTAGAGACCCAGTACTTC. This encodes CSASGTGGLETQYF.

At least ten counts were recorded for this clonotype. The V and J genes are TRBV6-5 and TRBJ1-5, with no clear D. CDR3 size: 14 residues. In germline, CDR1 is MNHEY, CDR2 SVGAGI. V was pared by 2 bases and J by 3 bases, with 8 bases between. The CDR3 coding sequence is TGTGCCAGCAGTTACGGGTCTACCAATCAGCCCCAGCATTTT. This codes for CASSYGSTNQPQHF.

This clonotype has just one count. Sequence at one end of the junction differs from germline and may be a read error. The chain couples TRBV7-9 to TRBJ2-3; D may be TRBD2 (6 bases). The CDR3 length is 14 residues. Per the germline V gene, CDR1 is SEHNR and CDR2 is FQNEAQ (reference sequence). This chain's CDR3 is CASGLGDLTDTQYF. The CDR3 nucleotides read TGTGCCAGCGGCTTAGGGGACTTAACAGATACGCAGTATTTT.

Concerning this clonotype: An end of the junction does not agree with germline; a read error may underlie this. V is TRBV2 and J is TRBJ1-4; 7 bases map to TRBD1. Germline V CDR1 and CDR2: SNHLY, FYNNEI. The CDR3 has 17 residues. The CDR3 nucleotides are TGCGCCACACGCCCACGACAGGGTCTCGCAACTGATGAAAAACTGTTTTTT. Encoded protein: CATRPRQGLATDEKLFF. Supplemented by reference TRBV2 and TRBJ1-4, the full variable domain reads EPEVTQTPSHQVTQMGQEVILRCVPISNHLYFYWYRQILGQKVEFLVSFYNNEISEKSEIFDDQFSVERPDGSNFTLKIRSTKLEDSAMYFCATRPRQGLATDEKLFFGSGTQLSVL.

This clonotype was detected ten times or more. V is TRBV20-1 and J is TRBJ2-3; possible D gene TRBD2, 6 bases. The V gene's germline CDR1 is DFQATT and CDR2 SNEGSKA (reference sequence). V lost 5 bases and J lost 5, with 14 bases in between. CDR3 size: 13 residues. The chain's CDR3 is CSAYRDFLDTQYF. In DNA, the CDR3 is TGCAGTGCTTACCGGGACTTCCTAGATACGCAGTATTTT.